This T cell receptor (beta chain) was obtained from a study of blood T cell repertoires in COVID-19. Study in general: The United States, Italy and Spain were the sources of the acute and convalescent COVID-19 samples. Nucleic acid was either cDNA or gDNA, and it came from T cells, B-cell-depleted T cells, or PBMCs.

CDR3 length: 15 amino acids. CDR1 and CDR2 from the germline V gene are MNHEY and SMNVEV (reference sequence). After removal of 5 bases from V and 2 bases from J, the junction contained 8 bases not matched to a gene. Data came from immunoSEQ multiplex PCR; TCRdb stores just in-frame clones and leaves some out. The repertoire consists of hundreds of thousands of clones, with approximately 84% occurring once and the leading ten covering 8% to 9.5%. What was sequenced was peripheral blood. The receptor comes from a human donor in a cohort sampled during active COVID-19. The gene calls are TRBV27 and TRBJ2-7; TRBD1 agrees at 8 bases. The CDR3 nucleotides are TGTGCCAGCAGTCTGGGGACAGGAGGCACCTACGAGCAGTACTTC. This translates into CASSLGTGGTYEQYF.